This T cell receptor (beta chain) originates from a study of blood T cell repertoires in COVID-19. Generated by immunoSEQ multiplex PCR, the TCRdb table keeps only in-frame clones and is missing some. This table holds about 250,000 clones, under 90% found once. CDR3 length: 14 amino acids. V was cut by 2 bases and J by 5 bases, with 11 bases left in between. Germline CDR1 is SGHKS and CDR2 is YYEKEE (reference sequence). This clonotype originated in a woman in her forties who had recovered from COVID-19. The chain employs TRBV5-5 and TRBJ1-5; D is unresolved. The sequenced sample consisted of peripheral blood. CDR3 protein: CASSFSLEDQPQHF. CDR3 bases: TGTGCCAGCAGCTTTAGCTTAGAGGATCAGCCCCAGCATTTT.